This TCR beta chain was sequenced during a study of shared clonotypes between healthy human individuals. In the original analysis: Quality scores were absent from the junction-only immunoSEQ sequences, so filtering differed. Here immunoSEQ multiplex PCR was the method, and the copy in TCRdb shows in-frame clones only, minus some. Clonal size and the V and J genes are those of that table, whereas D and trimming came from the DNA. Among about 2.4 million clones listed, around 94% were seen once. Germline CDR1 reads MNHEY; CDR2 reads SMNVEV (reference sequence). The germline V and J ends were trimmed by 7 bases and 1 base, with 7 bases remaining between them. CDR3 length equals 12 residues.

This receptor was taken from a man in his late teens or twenties in good health. This chain uses TRBV27 with TRBJ2-5; D unclear. The sample consisted of naive CD4+ T cells sorted from blood. Regarding subset: CD45RA+ positively selected. CDR3 nucleotide sequence: TGTGCCAGCAACCGAACCCAAGAGACCCAGTACTTC. Protein: CASNRTQETQYF.